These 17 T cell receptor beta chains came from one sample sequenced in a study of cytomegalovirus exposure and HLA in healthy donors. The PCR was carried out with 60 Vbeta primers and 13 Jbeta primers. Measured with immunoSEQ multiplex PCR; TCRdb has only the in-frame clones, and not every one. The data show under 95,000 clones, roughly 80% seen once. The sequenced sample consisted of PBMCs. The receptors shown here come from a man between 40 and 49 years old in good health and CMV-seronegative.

The CDR3 DNA reads as TGTGCCAGCAGCTCCGACAGGGTAGGGAATGAGCAGTTCTTC. Amino acid sequence: CASSSDRVGNEQFF. The chain joins TRBV9 to TRBJ2-1; 7 nucleotides line up with TRBD1. Trimming cost V 4 bases and J 7 bases; bases outside gene matches: 8. Germline-derived CDR1 and CDR2 are SGDLS and YYNGEE. The CDR3 has 14 amino acids. The whole variable domain, filled in from reference TRBV9 and TRBJ2-1, reads DSGVTQTPKHLITATGQRVTLRCSPRSGDLSVYWYQQSLDQGLQFLIQYYNGEERAKGNILERFSAQQFPDLHSELNLSSLELGDSALYFCASSSDRVGNEQFFGPGTRLTVL.

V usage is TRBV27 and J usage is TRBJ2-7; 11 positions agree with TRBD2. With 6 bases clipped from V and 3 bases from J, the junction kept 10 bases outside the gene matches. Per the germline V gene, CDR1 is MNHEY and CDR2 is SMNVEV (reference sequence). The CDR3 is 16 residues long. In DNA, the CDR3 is TGTGCCAGCAGAGACATCATAGCGGGGGGGATCTACGAGCAGTACTTC. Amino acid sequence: CASRDIIAGGIYEQYF.

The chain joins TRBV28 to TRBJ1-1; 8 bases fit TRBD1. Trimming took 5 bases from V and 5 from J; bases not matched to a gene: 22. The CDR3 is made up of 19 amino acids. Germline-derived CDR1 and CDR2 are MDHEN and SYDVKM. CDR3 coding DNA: TGTGCCAGCAGTCCACCAGGGGGCGGGAGGGCCCAAGGCGGGACTGAAGCTTTCTTT. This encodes CASSPPGGGRAQGGTEAFF.

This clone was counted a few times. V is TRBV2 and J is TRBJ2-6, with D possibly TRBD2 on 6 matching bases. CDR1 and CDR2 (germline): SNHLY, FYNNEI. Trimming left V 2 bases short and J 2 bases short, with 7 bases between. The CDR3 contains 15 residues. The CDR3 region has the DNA TGTGCCAGCAGTGAATGGGAGGCTGGGGCCAACGTCCTGACTTTC. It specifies CASSEWEAGANVLTF. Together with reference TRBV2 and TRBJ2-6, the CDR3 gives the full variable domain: EPEVTQTPSHQVTQMGQEVILRCVPISNHLYFYWYRQILGQKVEFLVSFYNNEISEKSEIFDDQFSVERPDGSNFTLKIRSTKLEDSAMYFCASSEWEAGANVLTFGAGSRLTVL.

CDR3 residues: CASSLDRGTEAFF. The CDR3 nucleotides are TGTGCCAGCAGCTTGGATCGCGGAACTGAAGCTTTCTTT. V gene TRBV5-4 combines with J gene TRBJ1-1; D unresolved. The CDR3 runs 13 residues. The V gene lost 0 bases and the J gene lost 5 bases, with 8 bases spanning the gap. Germline V gene sequence: CDR1 SGHNT, CDR2 YYREEE (reference sequence).

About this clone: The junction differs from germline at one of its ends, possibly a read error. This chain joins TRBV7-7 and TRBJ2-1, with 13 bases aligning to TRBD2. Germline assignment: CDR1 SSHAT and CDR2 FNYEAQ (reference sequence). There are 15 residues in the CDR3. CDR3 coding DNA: TGTGCTAGCAGCTTAGGGACTAGCGGGATGAATGAGCAGTTCTTC. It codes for CASSLGTSGMNEQFF.

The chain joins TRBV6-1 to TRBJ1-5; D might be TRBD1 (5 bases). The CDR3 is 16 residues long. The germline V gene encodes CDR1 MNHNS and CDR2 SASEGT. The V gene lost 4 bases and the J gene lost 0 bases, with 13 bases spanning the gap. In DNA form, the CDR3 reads TGTGCCAGCAGTGGGGAACAGGTGAATAGCAATCAGCCCCAGCATTTT. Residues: CASSGEQVNSNQPQHF.

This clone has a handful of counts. The DNA for the CDR3 is TGTGCCAGCAGCCCAACGAGTGCTGAAGCTTTCTTT. It encodes CASSPTSAEAFF. The chain has TRBV11-1 and TRBJ1-1; no firm D call. In germline, CDR1 is SGHAT, CDR2 FQDESV (reference sequence). The CDR3 runs 12 residues. The germline V and J ends were trimmed by 5 bases and 6 bases, with 10 bases remaining between them.

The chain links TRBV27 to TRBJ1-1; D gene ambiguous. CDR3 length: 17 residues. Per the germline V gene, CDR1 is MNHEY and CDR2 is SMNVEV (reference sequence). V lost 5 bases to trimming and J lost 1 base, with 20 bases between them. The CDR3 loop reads CASSPRLGLTKNTEAFF. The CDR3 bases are TGTGCCAGCAGTCCACGACTGGGTTTGACGAAGAACACTGAAGCTTTCTTT.

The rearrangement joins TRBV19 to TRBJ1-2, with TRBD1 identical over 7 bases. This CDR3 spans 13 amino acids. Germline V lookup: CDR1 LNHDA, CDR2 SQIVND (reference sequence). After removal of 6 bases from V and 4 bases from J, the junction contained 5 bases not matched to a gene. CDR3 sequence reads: CASSPTGFYGYTF. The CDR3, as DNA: TGTGCCAGTAGCCCGACAGGGTTCTATGGCTACACCTTC.

The CDR3 spells CASSSDTNSPLHF. CDR3 sequence (DNA): TGTGCCAGCAGCTCGGACACTAATTCACCCCTCCACTTT. The chain employs TRBV7-6 and TRBJ1-6; possible D gene TRBD1, 5 bases. The CDR3 is 13 residues long. From germline, CDR1 is SGHVS and CDR2 FNYEAQ. Trimming removed 4 bases at V and 6 bases at J, with 7 bases between.

DNA for the CDR3: TGTGCCAGCAGCAAGGGGGCAGGGGGCACAGATACGCAGTATTTT. Translated: CASSKGAGGTDTQYF. V and J are TRBV6-4 and TRBJ2-3; TRBD1 matches at 7 bases. The CDR3 has 15 residues. Losses at the gene ends were 6 bases for V and 1 base for J; bases not matched to a gene: 7. Looked up from germline, CDR1 is MRHNA and CDR2 is SNTAGT.

This chain's CDR3 is CASSALGGAQPQHF. As DNA, the CDR3 is TGTGCCAGCAGCGCACTTGGAGGTGCTCAGCCCCAGCATTTT. V is TRBV9 and J is TRBJ1-5; D not certain. CDR1 and CDR2 from the germline V gene are SGDLS and YYNGEE. This CDR3 spans 14 amino acids. V was trimmed by 3 bases and J by 6 bases, leaving 13 bases between them.

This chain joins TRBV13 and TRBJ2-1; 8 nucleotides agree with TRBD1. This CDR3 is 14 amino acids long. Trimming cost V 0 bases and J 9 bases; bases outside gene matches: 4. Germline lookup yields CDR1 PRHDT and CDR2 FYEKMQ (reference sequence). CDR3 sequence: CASSLGTGVGEQFF. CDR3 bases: TGTGCCAGCAGCTTAGGGACAGGGGTTGGTGAGCAGTTCTTC.

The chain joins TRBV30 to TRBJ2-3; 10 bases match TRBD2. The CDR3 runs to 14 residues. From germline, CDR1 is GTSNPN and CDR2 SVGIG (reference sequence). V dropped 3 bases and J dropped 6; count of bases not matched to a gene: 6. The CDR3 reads CAWSLAGVGDTQYF. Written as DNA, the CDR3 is TGTGCCTGGAGCCTAGCGGGAGTTGGGGATACGCAGTATTTT. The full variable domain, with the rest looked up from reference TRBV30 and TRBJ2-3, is SQTIHQWPATLVQPVGSPLSLECTVEGTSNPNLYWYRQAAGRGLQLLFYSVGIGQISSEVPQNLSASRPQDRQFILSSKKLLLSDSGFYLCAWSLAGVGDTQYFGPGTRLTVL.

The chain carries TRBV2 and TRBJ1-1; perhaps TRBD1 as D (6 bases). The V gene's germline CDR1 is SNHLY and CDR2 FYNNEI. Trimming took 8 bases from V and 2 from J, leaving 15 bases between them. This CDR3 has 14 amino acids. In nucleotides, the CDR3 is TGTGCCAGCGTAAAGACAGGAATAAACACTGAAGCTTTCTTT. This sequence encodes CASVKTGINTEAFF.

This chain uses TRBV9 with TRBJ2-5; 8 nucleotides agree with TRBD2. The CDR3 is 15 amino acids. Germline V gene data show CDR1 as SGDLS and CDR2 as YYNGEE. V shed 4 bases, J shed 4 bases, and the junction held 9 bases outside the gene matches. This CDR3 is CASSFRTSPGETQYF. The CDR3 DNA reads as TGTGCCAGCAGCTTCCGGACTAGCCCAGGAGAGACCCAGTACTTC.